This T cell receptor (beta chain) was recorded in a study of vaccination effects on CD4 cells after COVID-19. Study-level information: Each participant received a vaccine that was either BNT162b2 or mRNA-1273, given as two doses.

Isolation of CD4+ T cells took place after ten to eleven days of culture. Between March and December 2020, the person had a SARS-CoV-2 infection that PCR confirmed. Of note for this clone: The antigen is unknown.

Profiled with immunoSEQ multiplex PCR; TCRdb holds only in-frame clones, not every one. The repertoire holds 45,000 to 50,000 clones, with more than 75% as singletons. CDR1 is KGHSH and CDR2 is LQKENI in the germline V gene. The CDR3 contains 15 residues. Trimming left V 5 bases short and J 1 base short, with 14 bases between. V is TRBV18 and J is TRBJ1-1; maybe TRBD1 (6 bases). Sample: CD4+ T cells from PBMCs cultured without peptide, taken before COVID-19 vaccination. The origin of this receptor is a human donor who had a prior SARS-CoV-2 infection. CDR3 nucleotides: TGTGCCAGCTCAAATCAACAGGGACAGAACACTGAAGCTTTCTTT. Translation: CASSNQQGQNTEAFF.